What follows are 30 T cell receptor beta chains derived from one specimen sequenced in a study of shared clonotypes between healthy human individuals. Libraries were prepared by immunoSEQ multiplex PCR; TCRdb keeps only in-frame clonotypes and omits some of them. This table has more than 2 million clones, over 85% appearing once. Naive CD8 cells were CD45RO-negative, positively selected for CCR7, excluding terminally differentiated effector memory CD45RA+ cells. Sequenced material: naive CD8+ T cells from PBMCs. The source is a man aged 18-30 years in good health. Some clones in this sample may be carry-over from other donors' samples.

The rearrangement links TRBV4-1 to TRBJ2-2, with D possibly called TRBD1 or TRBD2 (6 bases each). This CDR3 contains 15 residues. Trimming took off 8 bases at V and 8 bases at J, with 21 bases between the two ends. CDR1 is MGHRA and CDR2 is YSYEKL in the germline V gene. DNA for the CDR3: TGCGCCAGCGGTGGAGGGGGGATGTGGACAGGGGAGCTGTTTTTT. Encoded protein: CASGGGGMWTGELFF.

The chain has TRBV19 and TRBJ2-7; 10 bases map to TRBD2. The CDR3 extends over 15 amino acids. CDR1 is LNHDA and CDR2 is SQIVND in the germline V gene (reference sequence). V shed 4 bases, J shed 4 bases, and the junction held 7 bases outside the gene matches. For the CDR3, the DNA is TGTGCCAGTAGTACGTGGACTAGCGGAGGATACGAGCAGTACTTC. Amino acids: CASSTWTSGGYEQYF.

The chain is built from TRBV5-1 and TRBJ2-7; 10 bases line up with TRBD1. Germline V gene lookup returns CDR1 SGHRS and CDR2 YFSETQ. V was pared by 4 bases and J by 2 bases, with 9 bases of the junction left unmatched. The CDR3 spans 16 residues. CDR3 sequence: CASSLTGGSRAYEQYF. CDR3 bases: TGCGCCAGCAGCCTGACAGGGGGCTCGAGGGCCTACGAGCAGTACTTC.

For the CDR3, the DNA is TGCGCCGGACAGGCTAGCACCGGGGAGCTGTTTTTT. Translating it yields CAGQASTGELFF. The V and J genes are TRBV5-1 and TRBJ2-2; 7 nucleotides align to TRBD1. The trim removed 10 bases at V and 4 bases at J, leaving 4 bases unmatched. Germline assignment: CDR1 SGHRS and CDR2 YFSETQ. This CDR3 contains 12 residues.

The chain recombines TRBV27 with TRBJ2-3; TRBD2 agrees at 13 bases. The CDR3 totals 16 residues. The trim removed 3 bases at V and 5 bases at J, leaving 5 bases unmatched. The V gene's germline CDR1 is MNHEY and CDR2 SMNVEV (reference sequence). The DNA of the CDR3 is TGTGCCAGCAGTTTTGGACTAGCGGGAGTTCAAGATACGCAGTATTTT. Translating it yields CASSFGLAGVQDTQYF.

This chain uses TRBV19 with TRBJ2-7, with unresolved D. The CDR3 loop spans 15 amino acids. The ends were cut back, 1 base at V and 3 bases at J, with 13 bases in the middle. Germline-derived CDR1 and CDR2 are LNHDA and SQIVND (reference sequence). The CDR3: CASSIGLLGFYEQYF. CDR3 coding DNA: TGTGCCAGTAGTATAGGCCTCCTGGGATTCTACGAGCAGTACTTC.

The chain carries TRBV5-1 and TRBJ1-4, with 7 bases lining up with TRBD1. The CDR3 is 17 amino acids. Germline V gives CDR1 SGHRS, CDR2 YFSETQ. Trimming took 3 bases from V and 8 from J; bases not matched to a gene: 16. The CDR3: CASSSTPQTGIGEKLFF. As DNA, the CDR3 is TGCGCCAGCAGCTCTACCCCCCAGACAGGGATAGGGGAAAAACTGTTTTTT.

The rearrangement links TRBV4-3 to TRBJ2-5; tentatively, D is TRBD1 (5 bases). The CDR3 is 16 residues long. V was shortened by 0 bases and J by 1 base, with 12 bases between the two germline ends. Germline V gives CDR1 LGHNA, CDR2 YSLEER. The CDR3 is CASSQDLGAGQETQYF. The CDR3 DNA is TGCGCCAGCAGCCAAGATCTTGGGGCAGGCCAAGAGACCCAGTACTTC.

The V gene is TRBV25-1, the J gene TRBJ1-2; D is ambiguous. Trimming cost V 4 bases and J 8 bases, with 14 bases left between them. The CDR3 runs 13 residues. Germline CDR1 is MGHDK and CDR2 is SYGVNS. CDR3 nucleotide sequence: TGTGCCAGCAGTGCACTGCACAGAGGGGGCTACACCTTC. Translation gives CASSALHRGGYTF.

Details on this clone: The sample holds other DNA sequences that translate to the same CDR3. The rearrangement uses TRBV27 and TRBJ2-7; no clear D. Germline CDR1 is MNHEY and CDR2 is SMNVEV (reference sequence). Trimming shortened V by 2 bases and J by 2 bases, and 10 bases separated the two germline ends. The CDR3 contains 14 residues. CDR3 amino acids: CASSLVGSTYEQYF. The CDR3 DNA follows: TGTGCCAGCAGTTTAGTGGGTAGCACCTACGAGCAGTACTTC.

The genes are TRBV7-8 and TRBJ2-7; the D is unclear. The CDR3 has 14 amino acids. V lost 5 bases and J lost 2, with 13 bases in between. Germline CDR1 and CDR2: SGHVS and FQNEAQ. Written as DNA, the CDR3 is TGTGCCAGCAGCCCCCTACCCCAACCCTACGAGCAGTACTTC. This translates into CASSPLPQPYEQYF.

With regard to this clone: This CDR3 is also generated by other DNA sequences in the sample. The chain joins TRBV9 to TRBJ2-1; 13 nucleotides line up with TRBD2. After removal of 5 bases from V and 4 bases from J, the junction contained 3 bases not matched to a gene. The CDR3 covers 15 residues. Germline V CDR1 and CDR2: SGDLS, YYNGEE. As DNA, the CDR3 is TGTGCCAGCAGTGCGACTAGCGGGAGGTACAATGAGCAGTTCTTC. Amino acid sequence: CASSATSGRYNEQFF.

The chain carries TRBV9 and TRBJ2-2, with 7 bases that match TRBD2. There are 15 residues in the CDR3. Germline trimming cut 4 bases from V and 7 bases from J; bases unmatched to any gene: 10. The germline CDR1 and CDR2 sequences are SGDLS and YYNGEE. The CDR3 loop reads CASSYAGAGNGELFF. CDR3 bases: TGTGCCAGCAGCTACGCGGGAGCGGGCAACGGGGAGCTGTTTTTT.

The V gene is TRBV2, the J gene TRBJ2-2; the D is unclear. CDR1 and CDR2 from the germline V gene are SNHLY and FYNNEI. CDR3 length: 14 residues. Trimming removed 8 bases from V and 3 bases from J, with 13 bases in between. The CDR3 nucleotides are TGTGCCAGCCTAGAGGTCTGGGACACCGGGGAGCTGTTTTTT. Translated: CASLEVWDTGELFF.

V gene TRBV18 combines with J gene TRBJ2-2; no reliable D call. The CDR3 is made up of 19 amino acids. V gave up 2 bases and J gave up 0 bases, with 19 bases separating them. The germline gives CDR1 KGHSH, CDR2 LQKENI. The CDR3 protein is CASSPIQVLLSTNTGELFF. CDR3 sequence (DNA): TGTGCCAGCTCACCAATCCAGGTCCTCTTGAGCACGAACACCGGGGAGCTGTTTTTT.

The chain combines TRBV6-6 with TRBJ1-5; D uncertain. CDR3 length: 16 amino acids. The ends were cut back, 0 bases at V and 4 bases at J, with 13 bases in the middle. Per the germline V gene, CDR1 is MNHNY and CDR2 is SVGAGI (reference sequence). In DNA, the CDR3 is TGTGCCAGCAGTTACTCGACGGCAGAACCGAATCAGCCCCAGCATTTT. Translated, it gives CASSYSTAEPNQPQHF.

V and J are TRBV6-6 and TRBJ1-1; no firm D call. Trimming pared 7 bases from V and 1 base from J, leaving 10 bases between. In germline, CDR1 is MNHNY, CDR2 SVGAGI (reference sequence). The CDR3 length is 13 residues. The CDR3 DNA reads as TGTGCCAGCACGATCGATCCGAACACTGAAGCTTTCTTT. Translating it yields CASTIDPNTEAFF.

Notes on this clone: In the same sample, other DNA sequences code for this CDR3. The CDR3: CASSLDSNQPQHF. The CDR3 DNA reads TGTGCCAGCAGCCTCGATAGCAATCAGCCCCAGCATTTT. This chain joins TRBV6-5 and TRBJ1-5; no reliable D call. The CDR3 sequence is 13 residues long. The V gene's germline CDR1 is MNHEY and CDR2 SVGAGI. Trimming left V 6 bases short and J 0 bases short, with 6 bases between.

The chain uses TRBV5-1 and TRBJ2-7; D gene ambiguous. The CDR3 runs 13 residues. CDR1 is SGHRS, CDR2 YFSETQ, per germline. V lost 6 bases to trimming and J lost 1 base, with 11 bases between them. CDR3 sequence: CASTAARSYEQYF. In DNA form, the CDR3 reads TGCGCCAGCACCGCCGCGCGATCCTACGAGCAGTACTTC.

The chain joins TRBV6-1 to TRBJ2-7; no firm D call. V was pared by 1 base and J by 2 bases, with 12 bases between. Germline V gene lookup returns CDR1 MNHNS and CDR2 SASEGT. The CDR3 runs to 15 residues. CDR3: CASSEGRLDTYEQYF. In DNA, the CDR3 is TGTGCCAGCAGTGAAGGACGGCTAGACACCTACGAGCAGTACTTC.

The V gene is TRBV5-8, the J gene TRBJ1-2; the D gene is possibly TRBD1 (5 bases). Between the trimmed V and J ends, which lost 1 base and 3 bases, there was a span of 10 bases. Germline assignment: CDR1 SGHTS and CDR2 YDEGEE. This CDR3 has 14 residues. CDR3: CASSLYGADYGYTF. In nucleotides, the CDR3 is TGTGCCAGCAGCTTGTACGGGGCGGACTATGGCTACACCTTC. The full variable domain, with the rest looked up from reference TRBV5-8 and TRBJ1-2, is EAGVTQSPTHLIKTRGQQATLRCSPISGHTSVYWYQQALGLGLQFLLWYDEGEERNRGNFPPRFSGRQFPNYSSELNVNALELEDSALYLCASSLYGADYGYTFGSGTRLTVV.

The CDR3 reads CASVPGQGLPYEQYF. In DNA form, the CDR3 reads TGTGCCAGCGTTCCGGGACAGGGTTTACCCTACGAGCAGTACTTC. V usage is TRBV6-5 and J usage is TRBJ2-7, with 9 positions matching TRBD1. The CDR3 consists of 15 residues. Germline CDR1 MNHEY, CDR2 SVGAGI. With V trimmed by 8 bases and J by 2 bases, 10 bases remained unmatched.

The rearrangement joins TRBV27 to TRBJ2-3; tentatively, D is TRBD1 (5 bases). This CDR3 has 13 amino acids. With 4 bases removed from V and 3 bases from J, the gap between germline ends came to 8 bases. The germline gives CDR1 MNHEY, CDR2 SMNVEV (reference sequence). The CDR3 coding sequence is TGTGCCAGCAGTTCAGGGAAGACAGATACGCAGTATTTT. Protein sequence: CASSSGKTDTQYF.

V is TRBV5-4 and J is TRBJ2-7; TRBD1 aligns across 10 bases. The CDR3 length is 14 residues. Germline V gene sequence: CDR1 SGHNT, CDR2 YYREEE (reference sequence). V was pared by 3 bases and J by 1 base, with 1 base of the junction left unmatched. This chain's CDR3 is CASSWTGGSYEQYF. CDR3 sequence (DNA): TGTGCCAGCAGCTGGACAGGGGGTTCCTACGAGCAGTACTTC.

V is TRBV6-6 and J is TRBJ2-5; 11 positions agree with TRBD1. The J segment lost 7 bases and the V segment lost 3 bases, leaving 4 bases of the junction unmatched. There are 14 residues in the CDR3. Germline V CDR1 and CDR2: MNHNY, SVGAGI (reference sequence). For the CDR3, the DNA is TGTGCCAGCAGTTATGGACAGGGGGCTTCGACCCAGTACTTC. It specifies CASSYGQGASTQYF.

The CDR3 bases are TGTGCCAGTAGTATTACACCAAGGCAGGGGAGCTATGGCTACACCTTC. Its translation is CASSITPRQGSYGYTF. V and J are TRBV19 and TRBJ1-2, with D maybe TRBD1 (6 bases). The length of the CDR3 is 16 residues. V dropped 3 bases and J dropped 4 bases, with 18 bases sitting between them. CDR1 is LNHDA and CDR2 is SQIVND in the germline V gene (reference sequence). The whole variable domain, filled in from reference TRBV19 and TRBJ1-2, reads DGGITQSPKYLFRKEGQNVTLSCEQNLNHDAMYWYRQDPGQGLRLIYYSQIVNDFQKGDIAEGYSVSREKKESFPLTVTSAQKNPTAFYLCASSITPRQGSYGYTFGSGTRLTVV.

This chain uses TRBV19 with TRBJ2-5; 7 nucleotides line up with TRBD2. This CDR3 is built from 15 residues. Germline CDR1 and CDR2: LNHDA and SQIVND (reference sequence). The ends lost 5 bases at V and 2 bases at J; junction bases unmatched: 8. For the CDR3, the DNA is TGTGCCAGTAGTTCGGCCAGCGGGGAACAAGAGACCCAGTACTTC. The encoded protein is CASSSASGEQETQYF.

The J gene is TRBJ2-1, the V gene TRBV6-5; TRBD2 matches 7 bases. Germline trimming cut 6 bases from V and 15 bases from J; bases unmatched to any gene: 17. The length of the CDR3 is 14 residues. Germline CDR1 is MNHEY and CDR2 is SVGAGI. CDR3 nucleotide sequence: TGTGCCAGCAGCCCCCCGGGTGGAAGGGAGGGGACGTTCTTC. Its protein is CASSPPGGREGTFF.

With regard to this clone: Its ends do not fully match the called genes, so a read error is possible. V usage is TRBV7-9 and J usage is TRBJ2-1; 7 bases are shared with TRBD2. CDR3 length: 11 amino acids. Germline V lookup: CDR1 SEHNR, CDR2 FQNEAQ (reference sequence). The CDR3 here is CASGDYYEQFF. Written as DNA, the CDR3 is TGTGCCAGCGGGGACTACTATGAGCAGTTCTTC.

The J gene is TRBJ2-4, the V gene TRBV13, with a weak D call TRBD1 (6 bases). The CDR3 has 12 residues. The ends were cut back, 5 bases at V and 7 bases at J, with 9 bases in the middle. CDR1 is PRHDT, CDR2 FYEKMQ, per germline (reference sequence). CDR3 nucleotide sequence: TGTGCCAGCAGCCGTAGGGGGAACATTCAGTACTTC. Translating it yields CASSRRGNIQYF. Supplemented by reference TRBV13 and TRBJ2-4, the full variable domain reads AAGVIQSPRHLIKEKRETATLKCYPIPRHDTVYWYQQGPGQDPQFLISFYEKMQSDKGSIPDRFSAQQFSDYHSELNMSSLELGDSALYFCASSRRGNIQYFGAGTRLSVL.